The clone carrying this T cell receptor (beta chain) was seen only a few times. Antigen unknown. TCRdb independently ran MiXCR on the reads; one entry per CDR3 protein. The profile shows roughly 990,000 distinct CDR3 sequences, 30% to 40% of them singletons. The CDR3 loop spans 19 amino acids. Looked up from germline, CDR1 is SGHVT and CDR2 is SQSDAQ. V lost 4 bases, J lost 4 bases, and 11 bases stayed unmatched. This record comes from a study of T cell repertoires in cytomegalovirus infection. Study at large: The public TCR beta signatures pointed to both CMV infection and matching HLA type. Findings and limits, study-wide: HLA-C-restricted CMV clonotypes gave the most frequent clonotype in two of eight donors.

This receptor was obtained from a human donor in good health (CMV status not recorded). Some clones in this sample may be carry-over from other donors' samples. The sequenced sample was cultured CD8+ T cells from PBMCs, obtained from culture after CMV antigen stimulation. The V gene is TRBV7-4, the J gene TRBJ2-1; 15 bases fit TRBD2. The CDR3 DNA reads TGTGCCAGCAGCTGGGGACTAGCGGGGGGCCTAACCCATTACAATGAGCAGTTCTTC. This translates into CASSWGLAGGLTHYNEQFF.